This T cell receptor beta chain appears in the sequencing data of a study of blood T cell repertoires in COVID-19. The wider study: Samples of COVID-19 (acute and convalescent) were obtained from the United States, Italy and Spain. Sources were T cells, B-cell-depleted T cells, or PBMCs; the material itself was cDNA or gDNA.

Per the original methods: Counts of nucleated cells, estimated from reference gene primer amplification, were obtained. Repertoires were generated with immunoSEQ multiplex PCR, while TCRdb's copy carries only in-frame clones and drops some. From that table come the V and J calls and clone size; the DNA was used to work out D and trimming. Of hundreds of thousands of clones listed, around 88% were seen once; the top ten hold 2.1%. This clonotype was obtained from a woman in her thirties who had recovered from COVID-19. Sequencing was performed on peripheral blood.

The CDR3 reads CASSLEQGATITGELFF. In DNA form, the CDR3 reads TGTGCCAGCAGCTTAGAACAGGGGGCTACGATAACCGGGGAGCTGTTTTTT. The chain employs TRBV11-2 and TRBJ2-2, with 9 bases lining up with TRBD1. The length of the CDR3 is 17 residues. Trimming removed 0 bases from V and 5 bases from J; junction bases left unmatched: 7. Germline loops: CDR1 SGHAT, CDR2 FQNNGV.